This record covers a single T cell receptor (beta chain). This entry belongs to a study of cytomegalovirus exposure and HLA in healthy donors. About the research overall: As an earlier analysis found, around 200 million T cells yielded about 120 million unique TCR beta sequences.

Healthy bone marrow donors made up the cohort. Donors were nominally healthy when sampled, though unrecorded immune exposures were likely. The primer mix had 60 Vbeta and 13 Jbeta primers. As handled by the study authors: About 11 million shared chains were among the roughly 80 million unique TCR beta chains that a later analysis counted. Sequenced by immunoSEQ multiplex PCR; TCRdb stores in-frame clones only, minus some. That table furnishes V, J and clone size, whereas the DNA furnished D and trimming. The sample consists of 100,000 to 150,000 clones, roughly four fifths of them appearing once. Sequencing input: PBMCs. The clonotype comes from a woman between 40 and 50 years old in good health and CMV-seronegative.

CDR3 coding DNA: TGTGCCAGCAGTTACACGGACGGGGTCGGGACTGAAGCTTTCTTT. This gives the protein CASSYTDGVGTEAFF. The rearrangement joins TRBV2 to TRBJ1-1; D gene unclear. The CDR3 spans 15 residues. Trimming shortened V by 5 bases and J by 5 bases, and 18 bases separated the two germline ends. The germline gives CDR1 SNHLY, CDR2 FYNNEI. The complete variable domain, with remaining parts taken from reference TRBV2 and TRBJ1-1, reads EPEVTQTPSHQVTQMGQEVILRCVPISNHLYFYWYRQILGQKVEFLVSFYNNEISEKSEIFDDQFSVERPDGSNFTLKIRSTKLEDSAMYFCASSYTDGVGTEAFFGQGTRLTVV.